The source of this T cell receptor beta chain is a study of T cells in Graves' hyperthyroidism and ophthalmopathy. Germline lookup yields CDR1 SGHAT and CDR2 FQNNGV. The CDR3 length is 15 residues. Trimming removed 5 bases at V and 10 bases at J, with 20 bases between. This clonotype was counted ten times or more. It was RNA transcripts that yielded the amplified TCR beta CDR3 regions. An initial round of RT-PCR targeting the TCR CDR3 relied on the HTBI primer set. TCRdb re-called the multiplex PCR reads with MiXCR, one entry per CDR3 protein. This table has about 290,000 distinct CDR3 sequences, about 16% appearing once.

The gene calls are TRBV11-2 and TRBJ1-4; D is unclear. The TCR originated in a woman between 50 and 59 years old with Graves' hyperthyroidism that later progressed to Graves' ophthalmopathy. Material: blood. CDR3 sequence reads: CASSTPTRDSVKLFF. The CDR3 DNA reads TGTGCCAGCAGCACCCCGACCCGCGATAGTGTAAAACTGTTTTTT.